The 28 T cell receptor beta chains below were found in one sample sequenced in a study of CD8 T cells in ankylosing spondylitis. From the 5' RACE reads, TCRdb called clonotypes with MiXCR, one entry per CDR3 protein. The table records under 250,000 distinct CDR3 sequences, roughly a tenth of them present only once. Sequenced input: blood, either unsorted or a sorted T cell fraction (not recorded which). The receptor set was obtained from a male donor with ankylosing spondylitis or in good health (not recorded which).

The sample holds many counts of this clonotype. The genes are TRBV29-1 and TRBJ1-1, with D possibly being TRBD1 (6 bases). The CDR3 sequence is 14 residues long. The germline V and J ends were trimmed by 7 bases and 1 base, with 16 bases remaining between them. Germline-derived CDR1 and CDR2 are SQVTM and ANQGSEA. The CDR3 DNA is TGCAGCGCGCGGGACACCCTGGAGAACACTGAAGCTTTCTTT. It encodes CSARDTLENTEAFF. Complete variable domain (other parts from reference TRBV29-1 and TRBJ1-1): SAVISQKPSRDICQRGTSLTIQCQVDSQVTMMFWYRQQPGQSLTLIATANQGSEATYESGFVIDKFPISRPNLTFSTLTVSNMSPEDSSIYLCSARDTLENTEAFFGQGTRLTVV.

This clonotype occurred many times. The chain has TRBV5-1 and TRBJ2-5; D is uncertain. This CDR3 region has 12 residues. Germline CDR1 is SGHRS and CDR2 is YFSETQ. The ends were cut back, 2 bases at V and 0 bases at J, with 2 bases in the middle. This chain's CDR3 is CASSFDQETQYF. The CDR3 region has the DNA TGCGCCAGCAGCTTCGACCAAGAGACCCAGTACTTC.

At least ten counts were recorded for this clonotype. This rearrangement joins TRBV25-1 to TRBJ2-7; D not resolved. Germline values: CDR1 MGHDK, CDR2 SYGVNS. This CDR3 is built from 14 residues. V lost 2 bases and J lost 2, with 10 bases in between. The CDR3 DNA reads TGTGCCAGCAGTGAAACGGACGGTGCCTACGAGCAGTACTTC. Its protein product is CASSETDGAYEQYF.

In this sample, this clonotype turned up many times. One junction end disagrees with the germline gene, perhaps due to a read error. The J gene is TRBJ1-2, the V gene TRBV2, with D unclear. CDR1 SNHLY and CDR2 FYNNEI come from the germline V gene. The CDR3 runs 12 residues. CDR3 amino acids: CASSERASTSVF. The CDR3, as DNA: TGTGCCAGCAGCGAGCGGGCCTCTACATCCGTCTTC.

This clonotype has at least ten counts. The J gene is TRBJ1-2, the V gene TRBV20-1; D is unresolved. Germline V gene lookup returns CDR1 DFQATT and CDR2 SNEGSKA (reference sequence). Trimming removed 3 bases from V and 0 bases from J, with 5 bases in between. This CDR3 region has 12 residues. In DNA, the CDR3 is TGCAGTGCTAGTGAACCTAACTATGGCTACACCTTC. This gives the protein CSASEPNYGYTF.

This clonotype was counted at least ten times. The chain recombines TRBV20-1 with TRBJ1-6; D not resolved. V lost 5 bases to trimming and J lost 0 bases, with 11 bases between them. CDR3 size: 15 residues. Germline CDR1 DFQATT, CDR2 SNEGSKA (reference sequence). This chain's CDR3 is CSAPTGYSYNSPLHF. CDR3 bases: TGCAGTGCTCCGACCGGCTACTCCTATAATTCACCCCTCCACTTT.

This clonotype was recorded a few times. This chain links TRBV10-3 with TRBJ1-2; possibly TRBD1 for D (5 bases). CDR3 size: 12 residues. The germline V gene encodes CDR1 ENHRY and CDR2 SYGVKD. Trimming pared 10 bases from V and 8 bases from J, leaving 17 bases between. CDR3 nucleotides: TGTGCCACCGCCCTGGAAGGGGACGGCTACACCTTC. Protein: CATALEGDGYTF.

V gene TRBV20-1 combines with J gene TRBJ2-7; D is uncertain. Germline V CDR1 and CDR2: DFQATT, SNEGSKA (reference sequence). This CDR3 is 13 amino acids long. The germline V and J ends were trimmed by 2 bases and 0 bases, with 8 bases remaining between them. Here the CDR3 reads CSARLQHSYEQYF. Here the CDR3 DNA reads TGCAGTGCTAGATTACAGCACTCCTACGAGCAGTACTTC.

This clonotype was recorded a few times. This rearrangement joins TRBV7-9 to TRBJ2-7; D perhaps matches TRBD2 (5 bases). CDR1 and CDR2 from the germline V gene are SEHNR and FQNEAQ (reference sequence). V gave up 2 bases and J gave up 4 bases, with 15 bases separating them. The CDR3 length is 15 residues. The CDR3 sequence is CASSLLPAEQYEQYF. In nucleotides, the CDR3 is TGTGCCAGCAGCTTACTACCAGCGGAGCAATACGAGCAGTACTTC.

This clonotype appeared many times. V is TRBV6-5 and J is TRBJ2-5; 7 bases agree with TRBD1. V lost 0 bases to trimming and J lost 2 bases; unmatched junction nucleotides: 6. Germline V gene lookup returns CDR1 MNHEY and CDR2 SVGAGI. This CDR3 has 16 amino acids. The CDR3 bases are TGTGCCAGCAGTTACTCGGCGGGCAGGGGGCAAGAGACCCAGTACTTC. Its translation is CASSYSAGRGQETQYF.

This clonotype was counted ten times or more. The rearrangement uses TRBV12-3 or TRBV12-4 and TRBJ2-2; D remains ambiguous. The CDR3 is 12 amino acids. The V and J ends lost 3 bases and 5 bases respectively, with 4 bases between them. The CDR3 reads CASSFRTGELFF. The CDR3 DNA sequence: TGTGCCAGCAGTTTTAGGACCGGGGAGCTGTTTTTT.

The rearrangement uses TRBV30 and TRBJ2-7; the match to TRBD1 covers 7 bases. CDR3 size: 14 residues. The J segment lost 5 bases and the V segment lost 2 bases, leaving 9 bases of the junction unmatched. Germline loops: CDR1 GTSNPN, CDR2 SVGIG (reference sequence). CDR3 nucleotides: TGTGCCTGGAGTTCAGACAGGGTGAACGACGAGCAGTACTTC. Protein: CAWSSDRVNDEQYF.

This clonotype was detected many times. The V gene is TRBV29-1, the J gene TRBJ1-5, with 9 nucleotides matching TRBD1. The length of the CDR3 is 12 residues. V shed 7 bases, J shed 6 bases, and the junction held 4 bases outside the gene matches. The germline CDR1 and CDR2 sequences are SQVTM and ANQGSEA. For the CDR3, the DNA is TGCAGCGCTCGACAGGGGGGTCAGCCCCAGCATTTT. It specifies CSARQGGQPQHF.

This clonotype was recorded at least ten times. V gene TRBV15 combines with J gene TRBJ1-1; D ambiguous. Trimming took off 5 bases at V and 2 bases at J, with 9 bases between the two ends. The germline gives CDR1 LNHNV, CDR2 YYDKDF (reference sequence). The CDR3 is 13 residues long. Here the CDR3 DNA reads TGTGCCACCAGCCGAAACTTTAACACTGAAGCTTTCTTT. Its protein product is CATSRNFNTEAFF.

The chain recombines TRBV27 with TRBJ1-1; D not resolved. Between the trimmed V and J ends, which lost 8 bases and 1 base, there was a span of 8 bases. The CDR3 is 12 residues long. The germline CDR1 and CDR2 sequences are MNHEY and SMNVEV (reference sequence). The CDR3 sequence is CASENKNTEAFF. CDR3 nucleotide sequence: TGTGCCAGCGAAAATAAGAACACTGAAGCTTTCTTT.

The rearrangement joins TRBV19 to TRBJ2-1; D is uncertain. Germline values: CDR1 LNHDA, CDR2 SQIVND (reference sequence). The CDR3 has 14 residues. Deletions cut 1 base from V and 3 bases from J, with 7 bases between. The CDR3, as DNA: TGTGCCAGTAGTATAGGGCTAGACTACAATGAGCAGTTCTTC. Its protein is CASSIGLDYNEQFF. Complete variable domain (other parts from reference TRBV19 and TRBJ2-1): DGGITQSPKYLFRKEGQNVTLSCEQNLNHDAMYWYRQDPGQGLRLIYYSQIVNDFQKGDIAEGYSVSREKKESFPLTVTSAQKNPTAFYLCASSIGLDYNEQFFGPGTRLTVL.

This clonotype appeared a few times. V usage is TRBV7-9 and J usage is TRBJ2-7; D is unclear. Germline values: CDR1 SEHNR, CDR2 FQNEAQ (reference sequence). V was trimmed by 2 bases and J by 2 bases, leaving 13 bases between them. CDR3 size: 15 residues. CDR3 coding DNA: TGTGCCAGCAGCTTATCTCGCAACAGTGCCTACGAGCAGTACTTC. Translating gives CASSLSRNSAYEQYF.

There are a few counts of this clonotype. The chain carries TRBV4-2 and TRBJ2-2, with D perhaps matching TRBD1 (7 bases). Germline assignment: CDR1 LGHNA and CDR2 YNFKEQ. V shed 0 bases and J shed 4 bases, with 9 bases lying between them. The CDR3 is made up of 15 amino acids. The CDR3 loop is CASSQEEGATGELFF. The CDR3, as DNA: TGTGCCAGCAGCCAAGAGGAGGGGGCCACCGGGGAGCTGTTTTTT.

This clonotype was detected ten times or more. J is TRBJ1-6 and V is TRBV20-1; D not resolved. The V end was cut by 1 base, the J end by 0 bases, with 4 bases between. The CDR3 consists of 14 residues. Germline V gene lookup returns CDR1 DFQATT and CDR2 SNEGSKA (reference sequence). The CDR3 sequence: CSARADSYNSPLHF. In nucleotides, the CDR3 is TGCAGTGCTAGAGCAGACTCCTATAATTCACCCCTCCACTTT.

The chain couples TRBV10-3 to TRBJ1-5; D is possibly TRBD1 (6 bases). The CDR3 has 16 residues. The germline V gene has CDR1 ENHRY and CDR2 SYGVKD. V lost 8 bases and J lost 0, with 17 bases in between. CDR3 protein: CAIAEGGPYSNQPQHF. Written as DNA, the CDR3 is TGTGCCATCGCGGAGGGGGGGCCGTATAGCAATCAGCCCCAGCATTTT.

This clonotype came up a few times. This chain links TRBV30 with TRBJ2-1; D is unresolved. The length of the CDR3 is 15 residues. V gave up 4 bases and J gave up 7 bases, with 20 bases separating them. Germline CDR1 and CDR2: GTSNPN and SVGIG (reference sequence). For the CDR3, the DNA is TGTGCCTGGACTAACACCATCACTTCTAGGAATGAGCAGTTCTTC. Translation: CAWTNTITSRNEQFF.

Turning to this clonotype: At one end, the junction sequence differs from germline, possibly due to a read error. The V and J genes are TRBV4-2 and TRBJ2-7; 10 positions match TRBD1. The germline gives CDR1 LGHNA, CDR2 YNFKEQ. This CDR3 has 16 amino acids. The CDR3 protein is CASSQGTGGFSYEHYF. DNA of the CDR3: TGTGCCAGCAGCCAAGGGACAGGGGGTTTCTCCTACGAGCATTACTTC.

This clonotype was observed a handful of times. V is TRBV30 and J is TRBJ2-3; 10 bases match TRBD2. Germline lookup yields CDR1 GTSNPN and CDR2 SVGIG (reference sequence). The length of the CDR3 is 19 residues. The junction had 14 bases not matched to a gene; V was cut back by 1 base and J by 1 base. The chain's CDR3 is CAWSAGLAGVGYGTDTQYF. The CDR3 DNA is TGTGCCTGGAGTGCTGGGCTAGCGGGAGTTGGTTACGGCACAGATACGCAGTATTTT.

This clonotype showed up just a few times. The genes are TRBV20-1 and TRBJ2-1; D is ambiguous. There are 12 residues in the CDR3. The germline gives CDR1 DFQATT, CDR2 SNEGSKA (reference sequence). The V end was cut by 0 bases, the J end by 10 bases, with 10 bases between. CDR3 region: CSARDDLMEQFF. The CDR3 DNA reads TGCAGTGCTAGAGATGACCTAATGGAGCAGTTCTTC.

This clonotype was seen many times. The V gene is TRBV15, the J gene TRBJ2-7, with 8 bases identical to TRBD2. The CDR3 covers 15 residues. Germline V gives CDR1 LNHNV, CDR2 YYDKDF (reference sequence). Trimming took 0 bases from V and 2 from J; bases not matched to a gene: 3. The chain's CDR3 is CATSRETSGPYEQYF. CDR3 nucleotide sequence: TGTGCCACCAGCAGAGAAACTAGCGGTCCCTACGAGCAGTACTTC.

This clonotype was recorded at least ten times. The chain links TRBV20-1 to TRBJ2-1; 10 bases are shared with TRBD2. The germline CDR1 and CDR2 sequences are DFQATT and SNEGSKA (reference sequence). V shed 6 bases and J 4 bases; nucleotides not matched to a gene: 6. CDR3 size: 14 residues. CDR3 in DNA: TGCAGTGCGCATCGGACTAGCGGATACAATGAGCAGTTCTTC. Translating gives CSAHRTSGYNEQFF.

This clonotype was picked up many times. The V and J genes are TRBV2 and TRBJ2-1; 8 positions agree with TRBD1. Germline V gene data show CDR1 as SNHLY and CDR2 as FYNNEI. The CDR3 spans 12 residues. V gave up 2 bases and J gave up 15 bases; unmatched junction bases: 6. CDR3 residues: CASSELTGEAFF. The CDR3 DNA reads as TGTGCCAGCAGTGAATTGACAGGGGAGGCGTTCTTC.

This clonotype has at least ten counts. The rearrangement links TRBV27 to TRBJ2-2, with 9 bases that match TRBD2. This CDR3 is 16 amino acids long. With 7 bases clipped from V and 2 bases from J, the junction kept 8 bases outside the gene matches. Germline-derived CDR1 and CDR2 are MNHEY and SMNVEV (reference sequence). The CDR3 nucleotides are TGTGCCAGCACAGGAGCGGGAGGACCTAACACCGGGGAGCTGTTTTTT. Encoded protein: CASTGAGGPNTGELFF.